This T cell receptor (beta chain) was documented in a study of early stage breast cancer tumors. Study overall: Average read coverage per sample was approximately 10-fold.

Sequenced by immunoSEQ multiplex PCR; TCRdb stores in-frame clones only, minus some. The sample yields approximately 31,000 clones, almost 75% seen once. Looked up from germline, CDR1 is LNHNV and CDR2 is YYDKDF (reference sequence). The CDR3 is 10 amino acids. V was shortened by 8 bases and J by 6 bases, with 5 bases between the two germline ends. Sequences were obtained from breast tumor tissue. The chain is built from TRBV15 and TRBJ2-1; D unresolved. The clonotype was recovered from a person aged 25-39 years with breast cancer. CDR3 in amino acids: CATVTNEQFF. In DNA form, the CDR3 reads TGTGCCACCGTCACCAATGAGCAGTTCTTC. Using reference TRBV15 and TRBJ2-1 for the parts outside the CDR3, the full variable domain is DAMVIQNPRYQVTQFGKPVTLSCSQTLNHNVMYWYQQKSSQAPKLLFHYYDKDFNNEADTPDNFQSRRPNTSFCFLDIRSPGLGDTAMYLCATVTNEQFFGPGTRLTVL.